What follows describes a single T cell receptor beta chain. The method was immunoSEQ multiplex PCR; TCRdb's version includes in-frame clones alone and lacks a portion of them. The table lists over 200,000 clones, around 85% of them singletons. This sample stems from a study of blood T cell repertoires in COVID-19. Germline V gene lookup returns CDR1 GTSNPN and CDR2 SVGIG (reference sequence). The CDR3 consists of 15 residues. Trimming shortened V by 7 bases and J by 3 bases, and 18 bases separated the two germline ends. The sample comprised peripheral blood. The sequence was obtained from a human donor in a cohort sampled during active COVID-19. V and J are TRBV30 and TRBJ1-4; possibly TRBD1 for D (5 bases). The CDR3 DNA is TGTGCCTTAAGATCAAGACAGTTCTCTAATGAAAAACTGTTTTTT. Amino acid sequence: CALRSRQFSNEKLFF.